A selection of T cell receptor beta chains follows, all from one sample in a study of siplizumab effects on memory and regulatory T cells. Clones were read by immunoSEQ multiplex PCR, and TCRdb kept only the in-frame ones, dropping some. Of about 98,000 clones listed, 92% are singletons. The sequencing sample was made of CD4+ T cells sorted from blood. These receptors were obtained from a human donor in good health. The CDR3 runs from the conserved cysteine through the conserved F or W. The size field is filled for only some rows; it gives once, few, many or a size class.

V,size,CDR3
TRBV2,NA,CASSGFSGTGTGYTF
TRBV29-1,NA,CSVVSGDRGFGTQYF
TRBV11-2,once,CASSLPGQGTGELFF
TRBV5-1,NA,CASDFGGGLTRTGELFF
TRBV11-2,once,CASSLDRNNEQFF
TRBV19,NA,CASSSGGTAFSNTGELFF
TRBV7-9,NA,CASSLRLSYEQYF
TRBV11-2,NA,CASSREIDRASYEQYF
TRBV4-1,NA,CASSQVGRDYGYTF
TRBV30,NA,CAWKGAPTFTDTQYF
TRBV11-2,NA,CASSLARTEAFF
TRBV30,NA,CAWSSSGRASGTGELFF
TRBV7-9,NA,CASSLMGGSRDAQYF
TRBV15,NA,CATSAGTSRATDTQYF
TRBV6-1,NA,CASSEDSYRAFF
TRBV7-8,NA,CASSLTDTQYF
TRBV5-1,NA,CASSLAGGPDTQYF
TRBV9,NA,CASSVDPRAGAGTGELFF
TRBV4-2,few,CASSPRPSPLETQYF
TRBV9,NA,CASSIGTRRSMNTGELFF
TRBV5-1,few,CASSLLGTDTQYF
TRBV20-1,NA,CSTEGGGYTF
TRBV5-6,NA,CASSLERRHGYTF
TRBV28,NA,CASKGTGESYEQYF
TRBV2,NA,CASSEFLQWREATDTQYF
TRBV11-3,NA,CASSLVGQGYEQYF
TRBV5-6,NA,CASSFGLLTDTQYF
TRBV30,NA,CAWSGGLAGPTGELFF
TRBV9,NA,CASSRDRAREQFF
TRBV18,NA,CASWRTDSTDTQYF
TRBV5-4,NA,CASSTGRKTDTEAFF
TRBV7-3,NA,CASSLSGDDTGELFF
TRBV28,NA,CASSSYRTGLYEQYF
TRBV15,NA,CATSREVSTGELFF
TRBV7-2,NA,CASSLEGIAKNIQYF
TRBV30,NA,CAWSVRRTSSNNEQFF
TRBV27,NA,CASSLGGSAYGYTF
TRBV30,NA,CAWGVGRGDTQYF
TRBV5-4,once,CASRPSSGRAQDTQYF
TRBV7-2,NA,CASSAPGQGDGANVLTF
TRBV7-6,once,CASSGGRGSGNTIYF
TRBV4-1,NA,CASSQPSQGSTGELFF
TRBV14,once,CASSPQRARPNTGELFF
TRBV10-2,NA,CASSESGSVVKNIQYF
TRBV15,NA,CATSPRTGGGYTEAFF
TRBV9,NA,CASSAGERINQPQHF
TRBV5-4,NA,CASSHGSPNGNQPQHF
TRBV28,NA,CASSWPRSYGYTF
TRBV27,once,CASSFRVGETQYF
TRBV14,NA,CASGGSMNTEAFF
TRBV7-9,NA,CASSLNRVEEGPVF
TRBV28,NA,CASSYDTQYF
TRBV30,NA,CAWQVQTYGYTF